Listed below are T cell receptor beta chains from one sample, sequenced in a study of T cell responses to AZD1222 COVID-19 vaccine. Repertoires were generated with immunoSEQ multiplex PCR, while TCRdb's copy carries only in-frame clones and drops some. Found here are 120,000 or so clones, 85% to 90% of them singletons; the top ten hold about 3%. Specimen: peripheral blood, collected on day 0 of AZD1222 vaccination. These receptors all stem from an adult in good health. Both conserved end residues are part of each CDR3. The D gene is left open where the match is weak. Some rows have no size entry. The others give once, few or many, or a class for an expanded clone.

NA	TRBV7-2	TRBJ2-3	NA	CASSFKLWGGDTDTQYF	TGTGCCAGCAGCTTCAAACTTTGGGGCGGGGACACAGATACGCAGTATTTT
NA	TRBV7-2	TRBJ2-7	NA	CASSLAPGPAPYEQYF	TGTGCCAGCAGCTTAGCGCCGGGACCTGCGCCCTACGAGCAGTACTTC
TRBD2	TRBV3-1/TRBV3-2	TRBJ2-2	NA	CASSLAGGNTGELFF	TGTGCCAGCTCCTTAGCGGGGGGCAACACCGGGGAGCTGTTTTTT
NA	TRBV5-1	TRBJ2-2	few	CASSLAWGDSVGELFF	TGCGCCAGCAGCTTGGCCTGGGGGGACTCTGTCGGGGAGCTGTTTTTT
NA	TRBV5-6	TRBJ1-5	NA	CASSPGRGRNQPQHF	TGTGCCAGCAGCCCTGGGCGGGGCCGCAATCAGCCCCAGCATTTT
TRBD1	TRBV9	TRBJ2-3	NA	CASSGEQGEEDTQYF	TGTGCCAGCAGCGGTGAACAGGGGGAGGAAGATACGCAGTATTTT
NA	TRBV5-1	TRBJ1-1	NA	CASSPSSNTEAFF	TGCGCCAGCAGCCCAAGTTCGAACACTGAAGCTTTCTTT
TRBD1	TRBV5-1	TRBJ2-6	NA	CASSSWTGSSGANVLTF	TGCGCCAGCAGCTCCTGGACAGGTAGCTCTGGGGCCAACGTCCTGACTTTC
NA	TRBV10-3	TRBJ1-2	NA	CAISESSGTYGYTF	TGTGCCATCAGTGAGTCGAGTGGCACCTATGGCTACACCTTC
TRBD2	TRBV7-9	TRBJ2-7	NA	CASSLVGLPYEQYF	TGTGCCAGCAGCTTAGTGGGACTACCCTACGAGCAGTACTTC
NA	TRBV6-5	TRBJ1-6	NA	CASSPMGDYNSPLHF	TGTGCCAGCAGTCCCATGGGGGACTATAATTCACCCCTCCACTTT
NA	TRBV5-6	TRBJ2-7	NA	CASSLRGVGHEQYF	TGTGCCAGCAGCTTGCGAGGGGTCGGCCACGAGCAGTACTTC
TRBD2	TRBV5-1	TRBJ2-5	NA	CASSGIAGQETQYF	TGCGCCAGCAGCGGAATAGCGGGGCAAGAGACCCAGTACTTC
NA	TRBV7-9	TRBJ2-5	NA	CASSLAGQKETQYF	TGTGCCAGCAGCTTAGCCGGACAGAAAGAGACCCAGTACTTC
TRBD1	TRBV2	TRBJ1-2	NA	CASCSRRRGTGGCGGYTF	TGTGCCAGCTGTTCCCGTCGACGGGGGACAGGGGGTTGCGGTGGCTACACCTTC
NA	TRBV9	TRBJ1-1	NA	CASSPPGAEAFF	TGTGCCAGCAGCCCCCCGGGCGCTGAAGCTTTCTTT
NA	TRBV7-2	TRBJ2-7	NA	CASSLGSADSSYEQYF	TGTGCCAGCAGCTTAGGGTCAGCGGATAGCTCCTACGAGCAGTACTTC
TRBD2	TRBV7-8	TRBJ2-3	once	CASSFIAGGPTDTQYF	TGTGCCAGCAGCTTTATAGCGGGGGGGCCCACAGATACGCAGTATTTT
NA	TRBV4-2	TRBJ2-7	NA	CASSHLFRGLNSYEQYF	TGTGCCAGCAGCCACTTGTTCCGGGGTCTTAATTCCTACGAGCAGTACTTC
NA	TRBV7-9	TRBJ1-2	NA	CASSLGSIYGYTF	TGTGCCAGCAGCTTAGGCAGTATCTATGGCTACACCTTC
NA	TRBV6-5	TRBJ1-2	NA	CASSYGGDDGYTF	TGTGCCAGCAGTTACGGGGGGGATGATGGCTACACCTTC
NA	TRBV14	TRBJ1-2	NA	CASSQDRTSPSYGYTF	TGTGCCAGCAGCCAAGATCGCACGTCTCCTTCCTATGGCTACACCTTC
NA	TRBV4-1	TRBJ2-1	NA	CASSPPFGDASSYNEQFF	TGCGCCAGCAGCCCCCCCTTTGGGGATGCGAGCTCCTACAATGAGCAGTTCTTC
NA	TRBV6-5	TRBJ1-1	NA	CASSNRAGEAFF	TGTGCCAGCAGCAACAGGGCAGGTGAAGCTTTCTTT
NA	TRBV10-2	TRBJ2-2	NA	CASSYADSLHTGELFF	TGCGCCAGCAGTTACGCGGACAGCCTTCACACCGGGGAGCTGTTTTTT
NA	TRBV4-3	TRBJ1-5	NA	CASSQVAGDNQPQHF	TGCGCCAGCAGCCAAGTGGCGGGGGACAATCAGCCCCAGCATTTT